Shown below are 29 T cell receptor beta chains from a single sample sequenced in a study of T cell changes during pregnancy in multiple sclerosis. Clones were sequenced by immunoSEQ multiplex PCR, and TCRdb holds only the in-frame ones, with some missing. This sample has about 59,000 clones, with roughly 90% found just once. The sequences come from peripheral blood, collected in the third trimester of pregnancy. The source is a female donor in good health, enrolled as a control in a pregnancy study.

The gene calls are TRBV30 and TRBJ2-5; D gene unclear. Germline values: CDR1 GTSNPN, CDR2 SVGIG (reference sequence). This CDR3 is built from 11 residues. Trimming pared 7 bases from V and 5 bases from J, leaving 11 bases between. CDR3 residues: CAFDTAETQYF. The CDR3 nucleotides are TGTGCCTTCGACACGGCGGAGACCCAGTACTTC.

CDR3 region: CAWTPDRAGYTF. The CDR3 DNA is TGTGCCTGGACCCCGGACAGGGCTGGCTACACCTTC. The chain has TRBV30 and TRBJ1-2; 8 positions agree with TRBD1. Germline CDR1 and CDR2: GTSNPN and SVGIG (reference sequence). The CDR3 consists of 12 residues. V lost 4 bases and J lost 7; bases outside the gene matches: 5. Filled out from reference TRBV30 and TRBJ1-2, the complete variable domain reads SQTIHQWPATLVQPVGSPLSLECTVEGTSNPNLYWYRQAAGRGLQLLFYSVGIGQISSEVPQNLSASRPQDRQFILSSKKLLLSDSGFYLCAWTPDRAGYTFGSGTRLTVV.

The chain is built from TRBV7-9 and TRBJ2-1; the D gene is possibly TRBD2 (5 bases). Trimming stripped 4 bases from V and 7 bases from J, with 14 bases between. From germline, CDR1 is SEHNR and CDR2 FQNEAQ (reference sequence). The CDR3 covers 14 residues. The CDR3 reads CASSSWTAPNEQFF. The CDR3 coding sequence is TGTGCCAGCAGCTCCTGGACTGCTCCTAATGAGCAGTTCTTC.

CDR3 sequence: CASSFRTSGRRGEQYF. In DNA, the CDR3 is TGTGCCAGCAGTTTTAGGACTAGCGGGAGGAGAGGCGAGCAGTACTTC. The rearrangement uses TRBV28 and TRBJ2-7; 14 bases match TRBD2. The CDR3 is 16 amino acids. The V gene end was trimmed by 3 bases and the J gene end by 6 bases; junction bases not matched to a gene: 7. Germline values: CDR1 MDHEN, CDR2 SYDVKM.

The chain has TRBV29-1 and TRBJ2-3, with 13 nucleotides matching TRBD2. Trimming took 4 bases from V and 8 from J; bases not matched to a gene: 6. The CDR3 contains 14 residues. The germline gives CDR1 SQVTM, CDR2 ANQGSEA. CDR3 amino acids: CSVGGLAGKGTQYF. The CDR3 DNA sequence: TGCAGCGTTGGGGGACTAGCGGGGAAAGGTACGCAGTATTTT.

Regarding this clone: The same CDR3 is also encoded by other DNA sequences in this sample. This rearrangement joins TRBV4-2 to TRBJ1-1; D remains unclear. The V end lost 1 base, the J end lost 2 bases, and 5 bases lay between the germline ends. Germline CDR1 and CDR2: LGHNA and YNFKEQ. The CDR3 has 13 amino acids. In DNA form, the CDR3 reads TGTGCCAGCAGCCAAGTTAGTAACACTGAAGCTTTCTTT. Protein: CASSQVSNTEAFF.

This chain's CDR3 is CSVEGQDPSSYNEQFF. In DNA form, the CDR3 reads TGCAGCGTTGAGGGACAGGACCCGAGCTCCTACAATGAGCAGTTCTTC. This sequence joins TRBV29-1 and TRBJ2-1; TRBD1 matches 8 bases. The V gene end was trimmed by 3 bases and the J gene end by 0 bases; junction bases not matched to a gene: 7. CDR3 size: 16 residues. The germline V gene encodes CDR1 SQVTM and CDR2 ANQGSEA.

The genes are TRBV11-3 and TRBJ2-1; D is perhaps TRBD2 (7 bases). V lost 2 bases to trimming and J lost 3 bases, with 14 bases between them. CDR1 SGHNT and CDR2 YENEEA come from the germline V gene. This CDR3 has 16 amino acids. Written as DNA, the CDR3 is TGTGCCAGCAGCTTACACGGGGGGCCAGACTACAATGAGCAGTTCTTC. Amino acids: CASSLHGGPDYNEQFF.

The chain joins TRBV29-1 to TRBJ2-5; 9 bases are shared with TRBD1. The trim removed 6 bases at V and 1 base at J, leaving 0 bases unmatched. CDR1 is SQVTM and CDR2 is ANQGSEA in the germline V gene. The length of the CDR3 is 12 residues. The CDR3 nucleotides are TGCAGCGTGGGACAGGGCCAAGAGACCCAGTACTTC. As protein: CSVGQGQETQYF.

This clone was seen just once. The chain is built from TRBV7-9 and TRBJ1-2; 7 positions match TRBD1. The V and J ends lost 5 bases and 0 bases, in that order; junction bases with no gene match: 0. This CDR3 is built from 13 residues. Germline V lookup: CDR1 SEHNR, CDR2 FQNEAQ (reference sequence). The CDR3 nucleotides read TGTGCCAGCAGCGGGACAGCTAACTATGGCTACACCTTC. This gives the protein CASSGTANYGYTF.

This clone was recorded once. The chain joins TRBV5-5 to TRBJ1-2, with a weak D call TRBD1 (5 bases). The germline V and J ends were trimmed by 5 bases and 6 bases, with 14 bases remaining between them. Germline CDR1 reads SGHKS; CDR2 reads YYEKEE (reference sequence). The CDR3 covers 13 residues. The CDR3, as DNA: TGTGCCAGCAGTCAGGGCGACGGCCATGGCTACACCTTC. Translating it yields CASSQGDGHGYTF.

Comment on this clone: One junction end disagrees with the germline gene, perhaps due to a read error. J is TRBJ1-1 and V is TRBV6-5; 7 bases align to TRBD1. The germline gives CDR1 MNHEY, CDR2 SVGAGI. The CDR3 runs 16 residues. The chain's CDR3 is CANSYRTGMGTAEAFF. CDR3 nucleotide sequence: TGTGCCAACAGTTACCGAACTGGTATGGGGACAGCTGAAGCTTTCTTT.

The chain is built from TRBV10-3 and TRBJ1-6, with TRBD1 as a possible D gene (5 bases). Germline CDR1 reads ENHRY; CDR2 reads SYGVKD. The CDR3 loop spans 14 amino acids. Between the trimmed V and J ends, which lost 2 bases and 15 bases, there was a span of 17 bases. The CDR3 bases are TGTGCCATCAGTGAGGGGGGGGAATATCGGAACCTCCACTTT. Protein product: CAISEGGEYRNLHF.

This chain links TRBV5-5 with TRBJ2-2, with 10 bases identical to TRBD2. This CDR3 has 15 amino acids. Germline CDR1 reads SGHKS; CDR2 reads YYEKEE (reference sequence). The V segment lost 3 bases and the J segment 1 base; nucleotides outside the gene matches: 0. DNA for the CDR3: TGTGCCAGCAGCTGGACTAGCGGGAACACCGGGGAGCTGTTTTTT. Translated, it gives CASSWTSGNTGELFF.

The V gene is TRBV28, the J gene TRBJ2-2; TRBD1 matches at 8 bases. CDR3 length equals 15 residues. With 6 bases clipped from V and 7 bases from J, the junction kept 10 bases outside the gene matches. Germline CDR1 and CDR2: MDHEN and SYDVKM. CDR3 sequence (DNA): TGTGCCAGCAGCTATAGACAGGGGTATGGCGGGGAGCTGTTTTTT. As protein: CASSYRQGYGGELFF. Drawing the rest from reference TRBV28 and TRBJ2-2, the complete variable domain is DVKVTQSSRYLVKRTGEKVFLECVQDMDHENMFWYRQDPGLGLRLIYFSYDVKMKEKGDIPEGYSVSREKKERFSLILESASTNQTSMYLCASSYRQGYGGELFFGEGSRLTVL.

To note about this clone: One end of the junction varies from germline; a read error may be responsible. The chain employs TRBV28 and TRBJ2-2, with 7 bases that match TRBD1. CDR3 size: 15 residues. Germline V gene sequence: CDR1 MDHEN, CDR2 SYDVKM. The CDR3: CASSPSRVGDRTHHF. DNA of the CDR3: TGTGCCAGCAGTCCAAGTAGGGTTGGGGACAGAACCCATCACTTT.

J is TRBJ1-1 and V is TRBV9; no firm D call. Trimming cost V 2 bases and J 0 bases, with 11 bases left between them. The CDR3 is made up of 15 amino acids. The germline gives CDR1 SGDLS, CDR2 YYNGEE. The CDR3 DNA reads as TGTGCCAGCAGCGTTGGTTTGGGCATGAACACTGAAGCTTTCTTT. Translating gives CASSVGLGMNTEAFF.

This clone was detected only a few times. The V and J genes are TRBV29-1 and TRBJ1-4; 8 bases are a match to TRBD1. The CDR3 length is 13 residues. J lost 7 bases, V lost 5 bases, and 6 bases had no gene match. Germline lookup yields CDR1 SQVTM and CDR2 ANQGSEA. DNA for the CDR3: TGCAGCGTTATTACAGGGGGTGGTGAAAAACTGTTTTTT. Its protein product is CSVITGGGEKLFF.

The chain joins TRBV7-9 to TRBJ1-1; 7 positions match TRBD1. V lost 5 bases and J lost 1; bases outside the gene matches: 4. This CDR3 comprises 14 residues. Germline V lookup: CDR1 SEHNR, CDR2 FQNEAQ (reference sequence). In DNA form, the CDR3 reads TGTGCCAGCAGCCTAGGACAGGCGAACACTGAAGCTTTCTTT. The encoded protein is CASSLGQANTEAFF.

The chain joins TRBV7-6 to TRBJ2-5, with 7 positions matching TRBD2. V was pared by 2 bases and J by 2 bases, with 2 bases of the junction left unmatched. The CDR3 totals 14 residues. Germline-derived CDR1 and CDR2 are SGHVS and FNYEAQ. CDR3 amino acids: CASSLPSGQETQYF. DNA for the CDR3: TGTGCCAGCAGCTTACCTAGCGGTCAAGAGACCCAGTACTTC.

With regard to this clone: Within the sample, other DNA sequences also encode this same CDR3. The J gene is TRBJ1-1, the V gene TRBV29-1; no clear D. V gave up 3 bases and J gave up 4 bases, with 6 bases separating them. The CDR3 covers 11 residues. Germline CDR1 is SQVTM and CDR2 is ANQGSEA. The CDR3 loop reads CSVDGGTEAFF. CDR3 coding DNA: TGCAGCGTTGACGGAGGCACTGAAGCTTTCTTT.

The rearrangement uses TRBV2 and TRBJ2-7; 8 bases are shared with TRBD2. V was pared by 7 bases and J by 3 bases, with 8 bases of the junction left unmatched. The CDR3 is 14 amino acids. In germline, CDR1 is SNHLY, CDR2 FYNNEI. The CDR3 sequence is CASIGTRANYEQYF. CDR3 nucleotide sequence: TGTGCCAGCATAGGGACTAGAGCAAACTACGAGCAGTACTTC.

This sequence joins TRBV5-4 and TRBJ2-1; 9 bases agree with TRBD2. This CDR3 comprises 19 residues. CDR1 is SGHNT and CDR2 is YYREEE in the germline V gene (reference sequence). The junction had 14 bases not matched to a gene; V was cut back by 4 bases and J by 0 bases. The CDR3 here is CASSIGAGSGGPSYNEQFF. The CDR3 DNA sequence: TGTGCCAGCAGCATTGGGGCAGGCAGCGGGGGGCCCTCCTACAATGAGCAGTTCTTC.

The chain joins TRBV7-9 to TRBJ2-7; D possibly corresponds to TRBD2 (6 bases). Trimming pared 10 bases from V and 4 bases from J, leaving 14 bases between. The CDR3 spans 12 residues. Germline V gene lookup returns CDR1 SEHNR and CDR2 FQNEAQ (reference sequence). The CDR3 here is CATSGGEYEQYF. The CDR3 nucleotides read TGTGCCACCTCCGGCGGGGAGTACGAGCAGTACTTC.

The rearrangement uses TRBV12-5 and TRBJ2-1; 14 bases map to TRBD2. Germline CDR1 reads LGHNT; CDR2 reads FRNRAP. V shed 2 bases, J shed 7 bases, and the junction held 13 bases outside the gene matches. CDR3 size: 19 residues. The CDR3 DNA sequence: TGTGCTAGTGGTTTGCCATCCAGAGGACTAGCGGGGGGTAGGAATGAGCAGTTCTTC. Its translation is CASGLPSRGLAGGRNEQFF.

The V gene is TRBV10-1, the J gene TRBJ1-1, with TRBD1 matching 7 bases. V lost 6 bases, J lost 1 base, and 8 bases stayed unmatched. This CDR3 spans 15 amino acids. The germline V gene has CDR1 WNHNN and CDR2 SYGVQD (reference sequence). The CDR3 coding sequence is TGCGCCAGCAGCGTTCCGGGACAGCAGAACACTGAAGCTTTCTTT. Amino acids: CASSVPGQQNTEAFF.

CDR3 bases: TGTGCCAGCAGCCGCCTCCCGGGACTAGCGAACACCGGGGAGCTGTTTTTT. It yields the protein CASSRLPGLANTGELFF. The chain employs TRBV7-3 and TRBJ2-2, with TRBD2 matching 8 bases. There are 17 residues in the CDR3. Germline V CDR1 and CDR2: SGHTA, FQGTGA. After removal of 5 bases from V and 0 bases from J, the junction contained 8 bases not matched to a gene.

V and J are TRBV5-6 and TRBJ1-5; maybe TRBD1 (5 bases). The CDR3 runs 16 residues. V shed 0 bases and J shed 7 bases, with 17 bases lying between them. CDR1 SGHDT and CDR2 YYEEEE come from the germline V gene. The CDR3 protein is CASSLAGQGDLQPQHF. CDR3 DNA: TGTGCCAGCAGCTTGGCCGGGCAGGGCGATTTGCAGCCCCAGCATTTT.

This clone appeared a single time. This chain uses TRBV9 with TRBJ1-5; maybe TRBD1 (5 bases). V lost 3 bases, J lost 0 bases, and 10 bases lay in between. The CDR3 has 15 amino acids. Germline V gene lookup returns CDR1 SGDLS and CDR2 YYNGEE. The CDR3 loop reads CASSATVDSNQPQHF. The CDR3, as DNA: TGTGCCAGCAGCGCGACAGTAGATAGCAATCAGCCCCAGCATTTT.